The 10 T cell receptor beta chains presented below share a single source sample, sequenced in a study of blood T cell repertoires in COVID-19. Method: immunoSEQ multiplex PCR; TCRdb's copy keeps in-frame clones and lacks some. This table has tens of thousands of clones, 55% to 70% appearing once. Material: peripheral blood. All receptors derive from a woman in her sixties or seventies with acute or convalescent COVID-19.

This clone turned up a few times. The gene calls are TRBV10-3 and TRBJ1-1; D is perhaps TRBD1 (6 bases). The CDR3 loop spans 15 amino acids. The germline gives CDR1 ENHRY, CDR2 SYGVKD. V was pared by 6 bases and J by 3 bases, with 17 bases between. In DNA, the CDR3 is TGTGCCATCAGGTTAAACAGGGAGAGAGACACTGAAGCTTTCTTT. Its protein product is CAIRLNRERDTEAFF.

V usage is TRBV9 and J usage is TRBJ2-1; TRBD2 agrees at 8 bases. CDR1 is SGDLS and CDR2 is YYNGEE in the germline V gene. With V trimmed by 4 bases and J by 1 base, 4 bases remained unmatched. The CDR3 contains 15 residues. The CDR3: CASSLSGTSYNEQFF. The CDR3 DNA follows: TGTGCCAGCAGCCTTAGCGGGACATCCTACAATGAGCAGTTCTTC.

This chain connects TRBV19 to TRBJ2-7, with 8 bases fitting TRBD2. With 5 bases clipped from V and 0 bases from J, the junction kept 3 bases outside the gene matches. Germline V gene sequence: CDR1 LNHDA, CDR2 SQIVND (reference sequence). The CDR3 spans 14 residues. CDR3 residues: CASSGSGSSYEQYF. The CDR3 bases are TGTGCCAGTAGTGGCAGCGGGAGCTCCTACGAGCAGTACTTC.

Only a few counts were recorded for this clone. DNA of the CDR3: TGTGCCAGCAGTCCGGGGGGACAAGCCTATGGCTACACCTTC. Protein sequence: CASSPGGQAYGYTF. V is TRBV28 and J is TRBJ1-2; D might be TRBD1 (6 bases). CDR1 is MDHEN, CDR2 SYDVKM, per germline. V lost 5 bases to trimming and J lost 4 bases, with 14 bases between them. The CDR3 length is 14 residues.

This clone was observed a few times. This rearrangement joins TRBV5-6 to TRBJ2-1; tentative D call: TRBD1 (5 bases). CDR3 size: 14 residues. Germline V lookup: CDR1 SGHDT, CDR2 YYEEEE. V dropped 4 bases and J dropped 9 bases, with 17 bases sitting between them. CDR3 coding DNA: TGTGCCAGCAGCAGATTAGCAGGAAGGGGTGAGCAGTTCTTC. Translating gives CASSRLAGRGEQFF.

This clone has just one count. The chain is built from TRBV13 and TRBJ2-1; TRBD2 aligns across 13 bases. There are 18 residues in the CDR3. Germline CDR1 PRHDT, CDR2 FYEKMQ (reference sequence). V shed 0 bases, J shed 2 bases, and the junction held 4 bases outside the gene matches. The CDR3 region is CASSLGLAGGPPYNEQFF. The CDR3 DNA is TGTGCCAGCAGCTTAGGACTAGCGGGGGGGCCACCCTACAATGAGCAGTTCTTC.

The V gene is TRBV30, the J gene TRBJ1-5; no clear D. V dropped 5 bases and J dropped 0 bases, with 8 bases sitting between them. The CDR3 is 13 amino acids. Germline CDR1 is GTSNPN and CDR2 is SVGIG (reference sequence). This CDR3 reads CAWASNSNQPQHF. In DNA, the CDR3 is TGTGCCTGGGCAAGCAATAGCAATCAGCCCCAGCATTTT.

The V call is TRBV25-1, the J call TRBJ2-7, with a possible D match to TRBD1 (5 bases). Germline V lookup: CDR1 MGHDK, CDR2 SYGVNS. CDR3 length: 11 residues. Trimming shortened V by 1 base and J by 9 bases, and 7 bases separated the two germline ends. CDR3 bases: TGTGCCAGCAGTGAATCTGGGGCGCAGTACTTC. Translating it yields CASSESGAQYF.

The genes are TRBV5-1 and TRBJ2-6; D unresolved. Germline assignment: CDR1 SGHRS and CDR2 YFSETQ. There are 15 residues in the CDR3. V lost 0 bases to trimming and J lost 2 bases, with 6 bases between them. The CDR3, as DNA: TGCGCCAGCAGCTTGGTAGTCGCTGGGGCCAACGTCCTGACTTTC. This encodes CASSLVVAGANVLTF.

In this sample, this clone turned up a few times. The rearrangement links TRBV7-2 to TRBJ2-3; 7 nucleotides agree with TRBD2. Germline trimming cut 1 base from V and 6 bases from J; bases unmatched to any gene: 1. The CDR3 spans 13 residues. CDR1 is SGHTA, CDR2 FQGNSA, per germline. The CDR3 loop reads CASSLVGGDTQYF. CDR3 nucleotide sequence: TGTGCCAGCAGCTTAGTGGGGGGGGATACGCAGTATTTT.